These 2 T cell receptor beta chains originate from one sample sequenced in a study of HIV-infected patients and healthy controls. TCRdb reprocessed the 5' RACE reads with MiXCR, giving one entry per CDR3 protein. The data show some 67,000 distinct CDR3 sequences, roughly a sixth seen once. The sequenced sample consisted of CD4+ T cells from blood. The receptors originated from a human donor in good health.

This clonotype was seen a few times. This chain connects TRBV5-1 to TRBJ2-1; no definite D call. Looked up from germline, CDR1 is SGHRS and CDR2 is YFSETQ. Trimming removed 10 bases at V and 8 bases at J, with 22 bases between. The CDR3 has 14 residues. This chain's CDR3 is CACSSEGRVDEQFF. The CDR3 DNA is TGCGCCTGCTCCTCGGAAGGTCGCGTTGATGAGCAGTTCTTC.

This clonotype has ten or more counts. V is TRBV20-1 and J is TRBJ1-5, with unresolved D. CDR1 is DFQATT and CDR2 is SNEGSKA in the germline V gene (reference sequence). The CDR3 runs to 14 residues. V dropped 0 bases and J dropped 6 bases, with 12 bases sitting between them. CDR3 loop: CSAREKGPFQPQHF. The CDR3 bases are TGCAGTGCTAGAGAAAAGGGTCCCTTTCAGCCCCAGCATTTT.